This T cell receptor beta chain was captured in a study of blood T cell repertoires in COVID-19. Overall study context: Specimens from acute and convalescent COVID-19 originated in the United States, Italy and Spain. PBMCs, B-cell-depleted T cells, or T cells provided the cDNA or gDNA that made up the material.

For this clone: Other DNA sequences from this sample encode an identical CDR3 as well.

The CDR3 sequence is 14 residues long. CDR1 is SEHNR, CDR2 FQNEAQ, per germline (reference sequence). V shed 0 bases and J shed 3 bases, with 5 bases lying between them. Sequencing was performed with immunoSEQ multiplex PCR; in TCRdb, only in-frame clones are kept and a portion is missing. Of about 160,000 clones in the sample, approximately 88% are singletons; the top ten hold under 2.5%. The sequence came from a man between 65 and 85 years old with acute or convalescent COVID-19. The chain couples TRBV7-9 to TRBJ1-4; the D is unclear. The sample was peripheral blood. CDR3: CASSLAAANEKLFF. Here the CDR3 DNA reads TGTGCCAGCAGCTTAGCGGCAGCTAATGAAAAACTGTTTTTT. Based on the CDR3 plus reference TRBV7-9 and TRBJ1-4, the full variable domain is DTGVSQNPRHKITKRGQNVTFRCDPISEHNRLYWYRQTLGQGPEFLTYFQNEAQLEKSRLLSDRFSAERPKGSFSTLEIQRTEQGDSAMYLCASSLAAANEKLFFGSGTQLSVL.